Listed below are T cell receptor beta chains from one sample, sequenced in a study of OX40 agonist ivuxolimab in advanced cancers. Clones were sequenced by immunoSEQ multiplex PCR, and TCRdb holds only the in-frame ones, with some missing. The profile shows over 80,000 clones, less than 90% of them singletons. Sequenced material: CD4+ or CD8+ T cells sorted from blood, taken in a trial of the OX40 agonist ivuxolimab. The source of these receptors is an adult with an advanced solid tumor such as melanoma, head and neck, liver or kidney cancer. The CDR3 runs from the conserved cysteine through the conserved F or W. The D gene is left open where the match is weak. Size tells how often a clone was seen (once, few, many) or the class of an expanded clone, and some rows leave it out.

V	D	J	size	CDR3	DNA
TRBV6-6	NA	TRBJ1-2	NA	CASSPTDKGGDGYTF	TGTGCCAGCAGCCCGACGGATAAGGGAGGAGATGGCTACACCTTC
TRBV9	TRBD1	TRBJ2-3	NA	CASSVGQGAKDTQYF	TGTGCCAGCAGCGTCGGACAGGGGGCGAAAGATACGCAGTATTTT
TRBV30	NA	TRBJ1-2	NA	CAWSITGTWDGYTF	TGTGCCTGGAGTATCACAGGGACCTGGGATGGCTACACCTTC
TRBV28	TRBD1	TRBJ1-5	NA	CASSRRQGKTQPQHF	TGTGCCAGCAGCCGACGACAGGGTAAGACCCAGCCCCAGCATTTT
TRBV6-5	NA	TRBJ2-1	NA	CASSVGTYEQFF	TGTGCCAGCAGTGTCGGGACATATGAGCAGTTCTTC
TRBV18	NA	TRBJ1-1	NA	CASSPDSTEAFF	TGTGCCAGCTCACCCGACAGCACTGAAGCTTTCTTT
TRBV11-2	NA	TRBJ2-1	NA	CASSFLGLSSYNEQFF	TGTGCCAGCAGCTTCCTGGGACTGAGCTCCTACAATGAGCAGTTCTTC
TRBV10-3	NA	TRBJ1-3	NA	CAINSGLGTIYF	TGTGCCATCAATTCGGGCCTCGGCACCATATATTTT
TRBV11-1	NA	TRBJ2-5	NA	CASRYGQGKETQYF	TGTGCCAGCAGATATGGTCAAGGGAAAGAGACCCAGTACTTC
TRBV9	NA	TRBJ2-1	NA	CASSVGVGPPNNEQFF	TGTGCCAGCAGCGTAGGGGTGGGCCCGCCAAACAATGAGCAGTTCTTC
TRBV6-1	NA	TRBJ2-1	NA	CASRESSGEQFF	TGTGCCAGCAGAGAGAGTTCGGGGGAGCAGTTCTTC
TRBV12-5	NA	TRBJ1-2	NA	CASGLGGVLYGYTF	TGTGCTAGTGGTTTAGGGGGGGTTCTCTATGGCTACACCTTC
TRBV18	NA	TRBJ2-3	NA	CASSQMTRTDTQYF	TGTGCCAGCTCACAGATGACTAGGACAGATACGCAGTATTTT
TRBV30	TRBD2	TRBJ2-2	NA	CAWSPKGLAGVGELFF	TGTGCCTGGAGTCCCAAAGGACTAGCGGGAGTCGGGGAGCTGTTTTTT
TRBV28	NA	TRBJ2-3	NA	CASSPWGLVAASTDTQYF	TGTGCCAGCAGCCCCTGGGGTTTGGTAGCAGCAAGCACAGATACGCAGTATTTT
TRBV10-2	NA	TRBJ1-6	NA	CASSEASYNSPLHF	TGCGCCAGCAGTGAGGCCTCCTATAATTCACCCCTCCACTTT
TRBV5-6	NA	TRBJ1-3	NA	CASSLGRRTGNTIYF	TGTGCCAGCAGCTTGGGACGAAGAACTGGAAACACCATATATTTT
TRBV19	NA	TRBJ1-5	NA	CASKVADNQPQHF	TGTGCCAGTAAAGTGGCAGACAATCAGCCCCAGCATTTT
TRBV4-1	TRBD2	TRBJ2-2	NA	CASSQERLKVGTSGFTGELFF	TGCGCCAGCAGCCAAGAAAGGCTAAAAGTTGGGACTAGCGGATTCACCGGGGAGCTGTTTTTT
TRBV28	TRBD1	TRBJ2-5	NA	CASSRGQGLRQETQYF	TGTGCCAGCAGTCGCGGACAGGGCCTGCGGCAAGAGACCCAGTACTTC
TRBV10-3	NA	TRBJ2-1	NA	CAIKRDFSEANEQFF	TGTGCCATCAAAAGGGACTTCTCCGAGGCCAATGAGCAGTTCTTC
TRBV18	NA	TRBJ1-1	few	CASLGGNTEAFF	TGTGCCAGCTTGGGAGGGAACACTGAAGCTTTCTTT
TRBV5-6	TRBD1	TRBJ2-5	NA	CASSLLGTGKQETQYF	TGTGCCAGCAGCTTGCTAGGGACAGGAAAACAAGAGACCCAGTACTTC
TRBV6-5	NA	TRBJ2-3	NA	CASRSAAGDTQYF	TGTGCCAGCAGATCGGCCGCGGGAGATACGCAGTATTTT
TRBV19	NA	TRBJ2-5	NA	CASSIGASPGETQYF	TGTGCCAGTAGTATAGGGGCTAGCCCAGGGGAGACCCAGTACTTC
TRBV4-3	NA	TRBJ2-2	NA	CASSGRSTGELFF	TGCGCCAGCAGCGGACGGAGCACCGGGGAGCTGTTTTTT
TRBV28	NA	TRBJ1-2	NA	CASSGPRYGYTF	TGTGCCAGCAGCGGACCGCGATACGGCTACACCTTC
TRBV18	NA	TRBJ2-5	NA	CASSPREGGQETQYF	TGTGCCAGCTCACCGCGAGAGGGGGGCCAAGAGACCCAGTACTTC
TRBV28	NA	TRBJ2-5	NA	CASTEPPGETQYF	TGTGCCAGCACGGAGCCCCCGGGAGAGACCCAGTACTTC
TRBV4-2	NA	TRBJ1-2	NA	CASSQDRYGYTF	TGTGCCAGCAGCCAAGATCGCTATGGCTACACCTTC
TRBV29-1	TRBD1	TRBJ1-1	NA	CSAPSGDSTEAFF	TGCAGCGCCCCGTCGGGGGACAGCACTGAAGCTTTCTTT
TRBV5-1	TRBD2	TRBJ2-3	NA	CASSFFGLAGTTDTQYF	TGCGCCAGCAGCTTTTTCGGACTAGCGGGGACCACAGATACGCAGTATTTT
TRBV6-1	NA	TRBJ2-7	NA	CASSEALGGGPLYEQYF	TGTGCCAGCAGTGAAGCGCTTGGGGGCGGTCCCCTTTACGAGCAGTACTTC